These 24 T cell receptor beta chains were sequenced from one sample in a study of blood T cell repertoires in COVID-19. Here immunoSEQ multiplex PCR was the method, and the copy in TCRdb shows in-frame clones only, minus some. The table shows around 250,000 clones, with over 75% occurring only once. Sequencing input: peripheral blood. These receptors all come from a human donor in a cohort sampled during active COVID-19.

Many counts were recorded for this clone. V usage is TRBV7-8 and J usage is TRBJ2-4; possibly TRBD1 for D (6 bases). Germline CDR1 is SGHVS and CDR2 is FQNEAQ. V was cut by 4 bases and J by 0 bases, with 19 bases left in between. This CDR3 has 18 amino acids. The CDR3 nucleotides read TGTGCCAGCAGCTCCTCGCGGGCAGGGGAACTAGCCAAAAACATTCAGTACTTC. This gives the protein CASSSSRAGELAKNIQYF.

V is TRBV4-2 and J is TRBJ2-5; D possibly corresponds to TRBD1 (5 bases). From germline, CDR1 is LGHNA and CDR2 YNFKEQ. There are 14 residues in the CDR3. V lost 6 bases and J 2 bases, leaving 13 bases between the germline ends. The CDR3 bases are TGTGCCAGCAGTCGGCCCCAGGGTCAAGAGACCCAGTACTTC. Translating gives CASSRPQGQETQYF.

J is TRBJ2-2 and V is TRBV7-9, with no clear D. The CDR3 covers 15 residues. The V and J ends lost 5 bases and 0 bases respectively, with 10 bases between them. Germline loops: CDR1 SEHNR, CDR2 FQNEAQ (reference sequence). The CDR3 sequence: CASSTPVTNTGELFF. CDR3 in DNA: TGTGCCAGCAGCACACCTGTTACGAACACCGGGGAGCTGTTTTTT.

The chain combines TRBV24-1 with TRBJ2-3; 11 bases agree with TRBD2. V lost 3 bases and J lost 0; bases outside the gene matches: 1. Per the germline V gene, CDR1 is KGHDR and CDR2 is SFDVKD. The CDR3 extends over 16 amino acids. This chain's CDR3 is CATSDRLAGSTDTQYF. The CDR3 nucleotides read TGTGCCACCAGTGATAGACTAGCGGGGAGCACAGATACGCAGTATTTT.

As DNA, the CDR3 is TGTGCCAGCAGTTATCTCTCCTACGAGCAGTACTTC. Its protein product is CASSYLSYEQYF. V gene TRBV12-3 or TRBV12-4 combines with J gene TRBJ2-7; D is unclear. V was pared by 4 bases and J by 0 bases, with 4 bases between. The CDR3 runs 12 residues.

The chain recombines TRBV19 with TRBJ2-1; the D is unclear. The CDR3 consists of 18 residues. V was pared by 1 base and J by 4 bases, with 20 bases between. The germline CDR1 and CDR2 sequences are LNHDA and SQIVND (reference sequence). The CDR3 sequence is CASSIGRSTRGRYNEQFF. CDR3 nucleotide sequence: TGTGCCAGTAGTATAGGGCGTAGCACCCGCGGAAGGTACAATGAGCAGTTCTTC.

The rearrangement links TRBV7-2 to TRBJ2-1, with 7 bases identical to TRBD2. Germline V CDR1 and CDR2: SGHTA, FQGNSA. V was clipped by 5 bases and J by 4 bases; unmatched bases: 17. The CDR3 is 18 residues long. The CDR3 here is CASSQTNMGGLPYNEQFF. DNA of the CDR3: TGTGCCAGCAGCCAAACCAACATGGGGGGACTACCATACAATGAGCAGTTCTTC.

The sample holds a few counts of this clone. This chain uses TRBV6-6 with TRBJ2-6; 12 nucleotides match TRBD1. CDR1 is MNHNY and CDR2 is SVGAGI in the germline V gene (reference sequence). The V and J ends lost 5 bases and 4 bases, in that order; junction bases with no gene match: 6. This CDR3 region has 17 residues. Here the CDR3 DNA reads TGTGCCAGCAGTCCCCGGGACAGGGGGCTCGGGGCCAACGTCCTGACTTTC. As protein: CASSPRDRGLGANVLTF.

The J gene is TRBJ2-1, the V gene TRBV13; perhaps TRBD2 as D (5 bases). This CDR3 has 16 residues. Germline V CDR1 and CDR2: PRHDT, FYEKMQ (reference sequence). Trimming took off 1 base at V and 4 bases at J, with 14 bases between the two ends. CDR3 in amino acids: CASSLEAPSGYNEQFF. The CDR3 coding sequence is TGTGCCAGCAGCTTAGAAGCCCCGAGCGGTTACAATGAGCAGTTCTTC.

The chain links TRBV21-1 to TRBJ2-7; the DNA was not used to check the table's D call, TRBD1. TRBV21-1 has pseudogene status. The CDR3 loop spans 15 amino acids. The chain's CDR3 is CASSTAQTGRNEQYF. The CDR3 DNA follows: TGTGCCAGCAGCACCGCCCAGACAGGACGGAACGAGCAGTACTTC.

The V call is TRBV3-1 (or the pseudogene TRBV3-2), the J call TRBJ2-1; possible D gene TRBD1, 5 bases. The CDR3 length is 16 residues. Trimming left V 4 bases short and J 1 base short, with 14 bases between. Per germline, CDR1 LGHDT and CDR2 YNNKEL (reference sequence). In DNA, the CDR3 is TGTGCCAGCAGCCCCTTCTCGCAGGGATCCTACAATGAGCAGTTCTTC. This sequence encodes CASSPFSQGSYNEQFF.

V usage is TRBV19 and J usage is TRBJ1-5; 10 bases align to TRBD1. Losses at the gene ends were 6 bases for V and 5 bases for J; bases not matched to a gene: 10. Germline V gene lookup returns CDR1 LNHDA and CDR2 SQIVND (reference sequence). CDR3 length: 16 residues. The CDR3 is CASSFDRGRGDQPQHF. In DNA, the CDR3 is TGTGCCAGTAGCTTTGACAGGGGGCGCGGGGATCAGCCCCAGCATTTT.

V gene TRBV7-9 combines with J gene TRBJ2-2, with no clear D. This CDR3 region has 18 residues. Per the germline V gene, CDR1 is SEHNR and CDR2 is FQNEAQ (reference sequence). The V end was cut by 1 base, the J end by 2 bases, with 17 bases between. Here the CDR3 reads CASSLGLHAARNTGELFF. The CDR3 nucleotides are TGTGCCAGCAGCTTAGGTCTTCACGCGGCCCGAAACACCGGGGAGCTGTTTTTT.

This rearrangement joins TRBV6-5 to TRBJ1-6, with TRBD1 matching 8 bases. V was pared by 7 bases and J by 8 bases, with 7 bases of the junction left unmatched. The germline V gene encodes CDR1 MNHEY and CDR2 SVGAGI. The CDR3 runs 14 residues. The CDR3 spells CASNSGQGYSPLHF. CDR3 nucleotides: TGTGCCAGCAATTCCGGACAGGGTTATTCACCCCTCCACTTT.

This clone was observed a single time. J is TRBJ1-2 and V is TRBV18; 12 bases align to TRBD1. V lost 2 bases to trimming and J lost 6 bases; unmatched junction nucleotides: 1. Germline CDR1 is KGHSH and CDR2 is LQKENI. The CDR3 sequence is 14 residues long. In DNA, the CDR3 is TGTGCCAGCTCACCAGGGACAGGGGGCAATGGCTACACCTTC. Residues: CASSPGTGGNGYTF.

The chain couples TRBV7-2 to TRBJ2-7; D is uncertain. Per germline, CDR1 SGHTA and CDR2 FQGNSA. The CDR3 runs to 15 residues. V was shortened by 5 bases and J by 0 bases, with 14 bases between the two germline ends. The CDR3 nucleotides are TGTGCCAGCAGCAAAAGTAGGCCTAGCTCCTACGAGCAGTACTTC. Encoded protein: CASSKSRPSSYEQYF.

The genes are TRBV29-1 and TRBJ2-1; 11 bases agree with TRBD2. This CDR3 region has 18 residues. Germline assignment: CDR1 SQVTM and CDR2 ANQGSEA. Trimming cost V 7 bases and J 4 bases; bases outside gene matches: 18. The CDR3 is CSASGRGTSGSIYNEQFF. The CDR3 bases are TGCAGCGCCTCGGGGAGGGGGACTAGCGGATCAATTTACAATGAGCAGTTCTTC.

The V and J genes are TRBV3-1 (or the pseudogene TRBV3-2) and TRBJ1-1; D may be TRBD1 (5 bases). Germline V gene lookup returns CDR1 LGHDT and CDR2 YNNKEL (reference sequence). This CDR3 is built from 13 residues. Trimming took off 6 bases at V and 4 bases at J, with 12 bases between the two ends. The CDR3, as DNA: TGTGCCAGCAGAAGTACAGGTACCACTGAAGCTTTCTTT. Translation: CASRSTGTTEAFF.

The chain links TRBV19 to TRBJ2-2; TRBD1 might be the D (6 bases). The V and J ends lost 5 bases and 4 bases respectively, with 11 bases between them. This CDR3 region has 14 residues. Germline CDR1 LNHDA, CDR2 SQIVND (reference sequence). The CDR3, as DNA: TGTGCCAGTAGTTCTGGGACACCCACCGGGGAGCTGTTTTTT. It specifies CASSSGTPTGELFF.

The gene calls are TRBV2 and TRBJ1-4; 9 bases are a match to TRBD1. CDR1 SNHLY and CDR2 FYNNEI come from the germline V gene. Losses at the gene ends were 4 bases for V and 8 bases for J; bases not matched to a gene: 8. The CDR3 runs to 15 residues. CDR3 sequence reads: CASSATGGWEEKLFF. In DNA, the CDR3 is TGTGCCAGCAGTGCTACAGGGGGCTGGGAAGAAAAACTGTTTTTT. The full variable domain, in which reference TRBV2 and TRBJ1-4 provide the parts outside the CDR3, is EPEVTQTPSHQVTQMGQEVILRCVPISNHLYFYWYRQILGQKVEFLVSFYNNEISEKSEIFDDQFSVERPDGSNFTLKIRSTKLEDSAMYFCASSATGGWEEKLFFGSGTQLSVL.

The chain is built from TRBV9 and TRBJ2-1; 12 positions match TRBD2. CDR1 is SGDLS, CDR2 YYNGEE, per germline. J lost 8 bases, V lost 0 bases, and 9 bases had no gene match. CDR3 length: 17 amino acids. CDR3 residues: CASSVVPVASGRDEQFF. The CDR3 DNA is TGTGCCAGCAGCGTAGTTCCCGTGGCTAGCGGGAGGGATGAGCAGTTCTTC.

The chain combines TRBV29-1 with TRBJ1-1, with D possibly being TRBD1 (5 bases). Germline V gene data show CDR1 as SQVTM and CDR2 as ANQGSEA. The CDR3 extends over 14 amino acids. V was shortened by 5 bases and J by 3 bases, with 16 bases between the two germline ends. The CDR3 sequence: CSVPSAGLDTEAFF. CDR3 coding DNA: TGCAGCGTTCCTTCGGCAGGGCTCGACACTGAAGCTTTCTTT.

The CDR3 DNA reads TGTGCCAGCACGGTCACAGGGGCGGGCGAGCAGTTCTTC. Its translation is CASTVTGAGEQFF. V and J are TRBV28 and TRBJ2-1, with 7 bases that match TRBD1. This CDR3 contains 13 residues. V lost 7 bases, J lost 10 bases, and 10 bases stayed unmatched. Looked up from germline, CDR1 is MDHEN and CDR2 is SYDVKM.

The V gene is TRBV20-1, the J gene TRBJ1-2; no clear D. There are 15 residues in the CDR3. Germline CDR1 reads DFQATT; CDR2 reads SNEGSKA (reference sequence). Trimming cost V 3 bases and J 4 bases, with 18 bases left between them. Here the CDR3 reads CSASPWNPGSYGYTF. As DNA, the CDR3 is TGCAGTGCTAGTCCGTGGAACCCGGGTTCCTATGGCTACACCTTC.